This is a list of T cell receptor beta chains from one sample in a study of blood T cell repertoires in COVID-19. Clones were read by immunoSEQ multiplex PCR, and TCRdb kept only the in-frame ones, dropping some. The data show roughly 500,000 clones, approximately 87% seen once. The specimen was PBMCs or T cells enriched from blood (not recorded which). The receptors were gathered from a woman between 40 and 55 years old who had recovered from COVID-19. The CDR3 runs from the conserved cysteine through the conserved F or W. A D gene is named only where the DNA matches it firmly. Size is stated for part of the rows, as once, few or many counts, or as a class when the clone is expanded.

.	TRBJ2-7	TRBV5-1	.	TGCGCCAGCAGCTTATCAGGCACCTACGAGCAGTACTTC	CASSLSGTYEQYF
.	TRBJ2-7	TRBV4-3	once	TGCGCCAGCAGCCAAGATTGGCCGACAGACTCCTACGAGCAGTACTTC	CASSQDWPTDSYEQYF
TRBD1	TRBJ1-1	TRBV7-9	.	TGTGCCAGCAGCCCCGCCCGACAGGGGGCATCTTTCTTT	CASSPARQGASFF
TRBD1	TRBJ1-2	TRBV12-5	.	TGTGCTACCGTTAGGGACAGCAACTATGGCTACACCTTC	CATVRDSNYGYTF
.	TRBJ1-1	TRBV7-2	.	TGTGCCAGCAGCTTAGTGAGGGAGGGCACTGAAGCTTTCTTT	CASSLVREGTEAFF
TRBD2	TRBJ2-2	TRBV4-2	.	TGTGCCAGCAGCCAAGGGCCCTGGGCTAGCGGGAGCCTCGCGAACACCGGGGAGCTGTTTTTT	CASSQGPWASGSLANTGELFF
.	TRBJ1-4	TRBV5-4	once	TGTGCCAGCAGCTTAATTTCGACAGGTCATAATGAAAAAATGTTTTTT	CASSLISTGHNEKMFF
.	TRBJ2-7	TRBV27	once	TGTGCCAGCAGTTTGGTTGGGCAGGGGTTCTCCTACGAGCAGTACTTC	CASSLVGQGFSYEQYF
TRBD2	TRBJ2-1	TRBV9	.	TGTGCCAGCACCCCTAGCGGGTCCTCTTATGAGCAGTTCTTC	CASTPSGSSYEQFF
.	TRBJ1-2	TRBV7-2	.	TGTGCCAGCAGCTTGGGACGGACGGGGGATGGCTACACCTTC	CASSLGRTGDGYTF